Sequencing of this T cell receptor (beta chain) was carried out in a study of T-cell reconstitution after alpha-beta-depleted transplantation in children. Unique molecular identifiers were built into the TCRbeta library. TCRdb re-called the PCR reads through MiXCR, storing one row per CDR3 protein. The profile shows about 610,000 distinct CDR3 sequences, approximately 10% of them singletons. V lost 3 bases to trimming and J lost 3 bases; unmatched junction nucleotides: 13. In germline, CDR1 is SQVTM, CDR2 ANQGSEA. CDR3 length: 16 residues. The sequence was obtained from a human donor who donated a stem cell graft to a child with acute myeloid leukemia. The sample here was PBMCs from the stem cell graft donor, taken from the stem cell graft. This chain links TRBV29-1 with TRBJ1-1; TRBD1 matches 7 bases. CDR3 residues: CSVDPGTAISDTEAFF. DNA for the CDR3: TGCAGCGTTGACCCCGGGACAGCCATTAGTGACACTGAAGCTTTCTTT. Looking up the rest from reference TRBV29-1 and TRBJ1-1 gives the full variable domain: SAVISQKPSRDICQRGTSLTIQCQVDSQVTMMFWYRQQPGQSLTLIATANQGSEATYESGFVIDKFPISRPNLTFSTLTVSNMSPEDSSIYLCSVDPGTAISDTEAFFGQGTRLTVV.